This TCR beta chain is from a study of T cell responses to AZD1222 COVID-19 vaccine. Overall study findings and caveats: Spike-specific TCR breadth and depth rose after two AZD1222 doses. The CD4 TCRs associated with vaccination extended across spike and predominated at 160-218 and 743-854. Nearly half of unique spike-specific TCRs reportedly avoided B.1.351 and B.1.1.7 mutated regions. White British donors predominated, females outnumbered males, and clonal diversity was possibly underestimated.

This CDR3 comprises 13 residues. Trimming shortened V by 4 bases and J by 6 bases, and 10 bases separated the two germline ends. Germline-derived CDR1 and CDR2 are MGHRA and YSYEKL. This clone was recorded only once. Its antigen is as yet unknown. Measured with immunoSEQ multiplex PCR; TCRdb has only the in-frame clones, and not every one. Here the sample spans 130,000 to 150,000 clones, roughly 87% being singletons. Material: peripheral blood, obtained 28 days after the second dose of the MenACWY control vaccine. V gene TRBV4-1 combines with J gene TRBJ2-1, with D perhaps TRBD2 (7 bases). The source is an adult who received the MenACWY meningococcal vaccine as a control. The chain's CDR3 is CASSPRGGNEQFF. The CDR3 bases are TGCGCCAGCAGCCCGAGGGGGGGCAATGAGCAGTTCTTC.